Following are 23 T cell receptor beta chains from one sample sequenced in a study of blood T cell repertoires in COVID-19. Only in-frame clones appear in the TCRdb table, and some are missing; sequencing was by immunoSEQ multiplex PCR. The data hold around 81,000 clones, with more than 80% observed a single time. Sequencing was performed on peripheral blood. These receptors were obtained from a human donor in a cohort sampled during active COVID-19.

The CDR3 nucleotides are TGTGCCAGTAGTATAGGAGCCCAAGAGACCCAGTACTTC. This gives the protein CASSIGAQETQYF. This rearrangement joins TRBV19 to TRBJ2-5, with D unresolved. The CDR3 is made up of 13 amino acids. The germline V gene encodes CDR1 LNHDA and CDR2 SQIVND (reference sequence). V was pared by 1 base and J by 1 base, with 4 bases between.

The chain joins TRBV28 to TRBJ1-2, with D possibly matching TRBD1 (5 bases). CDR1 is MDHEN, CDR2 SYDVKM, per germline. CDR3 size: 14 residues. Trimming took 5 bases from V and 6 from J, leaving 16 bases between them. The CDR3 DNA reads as TGTGCCAGCAGTGCAGCAGGGCTCGACAATGGCTACACCTTC. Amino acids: CASSAAGLDNGYTF.

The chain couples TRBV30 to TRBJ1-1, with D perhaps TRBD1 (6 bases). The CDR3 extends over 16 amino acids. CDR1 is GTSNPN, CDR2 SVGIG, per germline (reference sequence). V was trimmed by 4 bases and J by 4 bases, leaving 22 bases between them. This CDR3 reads CAWTRKWGPLSTEAFF. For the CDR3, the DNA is TGTGCCTGGACACGTAAGTGGGGGCCGTTAAGCACTGAAGCTTTCTTT.

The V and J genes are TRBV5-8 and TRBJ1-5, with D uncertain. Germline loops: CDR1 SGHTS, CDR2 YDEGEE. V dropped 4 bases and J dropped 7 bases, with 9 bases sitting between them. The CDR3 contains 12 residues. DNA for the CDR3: TGTGCCAGCAGCCCCCGGGGACAGCCCCAGCATTTT. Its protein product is CASSPRGQPQHF.

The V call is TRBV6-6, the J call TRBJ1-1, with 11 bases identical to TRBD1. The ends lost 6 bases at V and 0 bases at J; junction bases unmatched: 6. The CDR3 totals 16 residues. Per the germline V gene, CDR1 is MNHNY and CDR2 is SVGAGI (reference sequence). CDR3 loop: CASRGGQGAMNTEAFF. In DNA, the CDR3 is TGTGCCAGCAGGGGCGGACAGGGGGCTATGAACACTGAAGCTTTCTTT.

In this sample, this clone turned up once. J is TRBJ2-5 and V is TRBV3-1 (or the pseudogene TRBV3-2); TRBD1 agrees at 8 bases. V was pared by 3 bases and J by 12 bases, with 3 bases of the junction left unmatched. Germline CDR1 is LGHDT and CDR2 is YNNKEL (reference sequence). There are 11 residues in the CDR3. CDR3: CASSHGQGKYF. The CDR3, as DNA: TGTGCCAGCAGCCATGGACAGGGCAAGTACTTC.

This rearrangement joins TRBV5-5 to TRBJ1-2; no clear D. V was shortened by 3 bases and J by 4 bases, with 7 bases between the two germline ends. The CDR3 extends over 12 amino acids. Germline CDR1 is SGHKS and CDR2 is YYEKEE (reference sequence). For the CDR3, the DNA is TGTGCCAGCAGCTCCGACATCTATGGCTACACCTTC. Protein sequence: CASSSDIYGYTF.

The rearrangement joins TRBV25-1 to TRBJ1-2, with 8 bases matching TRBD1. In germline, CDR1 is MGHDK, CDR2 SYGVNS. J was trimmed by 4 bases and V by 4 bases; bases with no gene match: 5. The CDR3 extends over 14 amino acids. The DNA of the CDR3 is TGTGCCAGCAGTGCAACAGGGGGGGCCTATGGCTACACCTTC. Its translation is CASSATGGAYGYTF.

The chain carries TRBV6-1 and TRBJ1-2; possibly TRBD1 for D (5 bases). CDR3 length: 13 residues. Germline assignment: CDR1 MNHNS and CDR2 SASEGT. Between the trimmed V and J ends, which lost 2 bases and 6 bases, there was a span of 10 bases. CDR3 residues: CASSERGAHGYTF. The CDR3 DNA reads TGTGCCAGCAGTGAACGCGGGGCCCATGGCTACACCTTC.

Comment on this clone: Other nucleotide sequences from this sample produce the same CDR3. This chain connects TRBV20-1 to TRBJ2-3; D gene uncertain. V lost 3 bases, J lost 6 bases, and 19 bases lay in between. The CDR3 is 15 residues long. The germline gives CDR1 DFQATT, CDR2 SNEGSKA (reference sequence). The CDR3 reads CSASGLAGLEDTQYF. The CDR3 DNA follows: TGCAGTGCTAGTGGTCTCGCAGGCTTAGAGGATACGCAGTATTTT.

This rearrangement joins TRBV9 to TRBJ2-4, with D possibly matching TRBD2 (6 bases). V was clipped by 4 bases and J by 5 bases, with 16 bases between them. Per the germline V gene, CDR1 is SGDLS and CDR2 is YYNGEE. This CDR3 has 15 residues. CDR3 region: CASSPKAGNQNIQYF. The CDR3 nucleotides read TGTGCCAGCAGCCCTAAGGCGGGAAACCAAAACATTCAGTACTTC.

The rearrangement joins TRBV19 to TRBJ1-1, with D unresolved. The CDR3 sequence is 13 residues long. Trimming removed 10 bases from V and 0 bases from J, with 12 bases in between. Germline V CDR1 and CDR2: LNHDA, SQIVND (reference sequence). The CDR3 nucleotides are TGTGCCACTACTGAGGCCATGAACACTGAAGCTTTCTTT. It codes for CATTEAMNTEAFF.

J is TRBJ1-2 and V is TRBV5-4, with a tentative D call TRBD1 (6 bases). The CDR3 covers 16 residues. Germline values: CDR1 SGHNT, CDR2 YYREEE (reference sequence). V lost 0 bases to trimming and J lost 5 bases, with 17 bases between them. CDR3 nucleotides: TGTGCCAGCAGCTTGGGCTACACCGGGACATCTTATGGCTACACCTTC. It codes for CASSLGYTGTSYGYTF.

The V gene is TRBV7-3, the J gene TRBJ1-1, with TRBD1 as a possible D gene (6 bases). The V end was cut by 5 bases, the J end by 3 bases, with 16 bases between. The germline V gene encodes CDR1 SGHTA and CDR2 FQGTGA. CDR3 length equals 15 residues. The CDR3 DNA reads TGTGCCAGCAGCCCGATGGCAGGGGATGACACTGAAGCTTTCTTT. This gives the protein CASSPMAGDDTEAFF. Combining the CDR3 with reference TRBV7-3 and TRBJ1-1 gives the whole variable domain GAGVSQTPSNKVTEKGKYVELRCDPISGHTALYWYRQSLGQGPEFLIYFQGTGAADDSGLPNDRFFAVRPEGSVSTLKIQRTERGDSAVYLCASSPMAGDDTEAFFGQGTRLTVV.

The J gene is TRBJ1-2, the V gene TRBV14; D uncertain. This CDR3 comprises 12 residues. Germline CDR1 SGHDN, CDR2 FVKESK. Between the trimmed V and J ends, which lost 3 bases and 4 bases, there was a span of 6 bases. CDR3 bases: TGTGCCAGCAGCCAGCACACCTATGGCTACACCTTC. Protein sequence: CASSQHTYGYTF.

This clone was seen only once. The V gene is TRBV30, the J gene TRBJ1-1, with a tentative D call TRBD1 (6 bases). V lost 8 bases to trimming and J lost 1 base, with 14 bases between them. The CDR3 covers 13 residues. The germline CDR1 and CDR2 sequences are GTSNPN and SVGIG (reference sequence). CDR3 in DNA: TGTGCCACAGAAACAGGGTGGAACACTGAAGCTTTCTTT. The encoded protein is CATETGWNTEAFF.

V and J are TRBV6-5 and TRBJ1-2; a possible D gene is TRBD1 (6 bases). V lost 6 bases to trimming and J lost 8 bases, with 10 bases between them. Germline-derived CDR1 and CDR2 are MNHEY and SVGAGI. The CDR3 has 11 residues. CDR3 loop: CASSTGIGYTF. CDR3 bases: TGTGCCAGCAGCACAGGGATAGGCTACACCTTC.

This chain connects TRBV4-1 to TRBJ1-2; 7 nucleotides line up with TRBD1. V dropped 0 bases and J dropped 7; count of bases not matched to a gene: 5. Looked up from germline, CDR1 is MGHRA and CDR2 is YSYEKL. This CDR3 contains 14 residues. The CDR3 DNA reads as TGCGCCAGCAGCCAAGAAACAGGGGATTTTGGCTACACCTTC. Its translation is CASSQETGDFGYTF.

The CDR3 loop is CASSEGGLGANVLTF. The CDR3 DNA follows: TGTGCCAGTAGTGAAGGGGGTCTTGGTGCCAACGTCCTGACTTTC. The chain combines TRBV19 with TRBJ2-6, with TRBD1 as a possible D gene (6 bases). Trimming pared 5 bases from V and 7 bases from J, leaving 15 bases between. The CDR3 covers 15 residues. Germline CDR1 and CDR2: LNHDA and SQIVND (reference sequence).

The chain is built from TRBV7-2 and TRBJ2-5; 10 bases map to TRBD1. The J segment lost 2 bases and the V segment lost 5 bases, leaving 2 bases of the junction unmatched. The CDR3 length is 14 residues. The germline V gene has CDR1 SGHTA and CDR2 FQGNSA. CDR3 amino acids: CASSQDRGQETQYF. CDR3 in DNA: TGTGCCAGCAGCCAGGACAGGGGGCAAGAGACCCAGTACTTC.

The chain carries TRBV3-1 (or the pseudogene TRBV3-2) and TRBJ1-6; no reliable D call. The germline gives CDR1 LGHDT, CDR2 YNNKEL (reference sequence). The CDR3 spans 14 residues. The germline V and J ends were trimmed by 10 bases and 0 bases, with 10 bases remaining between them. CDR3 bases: TGTGCCACCAAGGGAGGCTCCTATAATTCACCCCTCCACTTT. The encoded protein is CATKGGSYNSPLHF.

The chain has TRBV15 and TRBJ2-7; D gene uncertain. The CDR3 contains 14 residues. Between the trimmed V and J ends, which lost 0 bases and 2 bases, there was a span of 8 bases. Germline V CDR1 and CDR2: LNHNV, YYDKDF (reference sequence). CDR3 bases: TGTGCCACCAGCAGAGATCAGAAGACCTACGAGCAGTACTTC. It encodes CATSRDQKTYEQYF. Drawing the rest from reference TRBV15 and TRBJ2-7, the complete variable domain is DAMVIQNPRYQVTQFGKPVTLSCSQTLNHNVMYWYQQKSSQAPKLLFHYYDKDFNNEADTPDNFQSRRPNTSFCFLDIRSPGLGDTAMYLCATSRDQKTYEQYFGPGTRLTVT.

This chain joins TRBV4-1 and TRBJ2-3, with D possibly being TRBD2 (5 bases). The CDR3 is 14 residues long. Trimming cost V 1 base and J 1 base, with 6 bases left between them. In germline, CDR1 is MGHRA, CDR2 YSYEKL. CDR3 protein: CASSQAGGTDTQYF. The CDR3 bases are TGCGCCAGCAGCCAAGCCGGGGGCACAGATACGCAGTATTTT.